This T cell receptor beta chain comes out of a study of T cells in Graves' hyperthyroidism and ophthalmopathy. Clinical symptoms, serum thyroxine and TRAb, thyroid ultrasound and orbital computed tomography together formed the diagnostic basis. The CDR3 has 16 residues. Germline V gene data show CDR1 as DFQATT and CDR2 as SNEGSKA (reference sequence). The V gene lost 0 bases and the J gene lost 6 bases, with 18 bases spanning the gap. TCR beta CDR3 regions were amplified from RNA transcripts. HTBI primers drove first-round RT-PCR of the TCR CDR3. MiXCR was run by TCRdb on the multiplex PCR reads, yielding one entry per CDR3 protein. Of roughly 800,000 distinct CDR3 sequences listed, around 38% are singletons.

The sequenced sample was blood. The sequence came from a man between 18 and 35 years old with Graves' hyperthyroidism. The chain has TRBV20-1 and TRBJ1-5; no clear D gene. The CDR3 sequence is CSAREDSGSRTQPQHF. The CDR3 DNA reads TGCAGTGCTAGAGAGGATTCGGGGAGTCGTACTCAGCCCCAGCATTTT.